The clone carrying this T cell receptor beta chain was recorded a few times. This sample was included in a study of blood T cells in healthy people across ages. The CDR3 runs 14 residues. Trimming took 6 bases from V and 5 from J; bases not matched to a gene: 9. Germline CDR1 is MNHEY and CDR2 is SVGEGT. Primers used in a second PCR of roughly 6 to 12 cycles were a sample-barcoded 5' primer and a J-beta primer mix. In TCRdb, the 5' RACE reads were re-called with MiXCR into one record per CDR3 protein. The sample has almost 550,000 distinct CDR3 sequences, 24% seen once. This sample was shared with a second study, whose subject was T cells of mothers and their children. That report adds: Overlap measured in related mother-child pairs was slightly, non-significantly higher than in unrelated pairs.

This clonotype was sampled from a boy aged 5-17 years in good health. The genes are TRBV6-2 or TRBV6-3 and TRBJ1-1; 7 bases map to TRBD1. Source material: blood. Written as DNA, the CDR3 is TGTGCCAGCAGCTTTAAGGGGGCGACTACTGAAGCTTTCTTT. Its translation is CASSFKGATTEAFF.